This TCR beta chain was observed in a study of blood T cell repertoires in COVID-19. Whole-study context: From T cells, B-cell-depleted T cells, or PBMCs came the material, which was cDNA or gDNA.

CDR3 size: 13 residues. The germline V and J ends were trimmed by 6 bases and 8 bases, with 16 bases remaining between them. Germline V gene data show CDR1 as SGHTA and CDR2 as FQGNSA. Authors' analysis steps: Quantification of nucleated cells was approximated via reference gene primer amplification. Using immunoSEQ multiplex PCR, the repertoire was profiled, and TCRdb retains in-frame clones only, with some absent. V and J calls and clone size are given by that table; D and trimming were obtained from the DNA. The sample lists 100,000 to 150,000 clones, 81% occurring once. As to this clone: Other DNA variants within this sample encode the same CDR3.

Material for sequencing was peripheral blood. The V call is TRBV7-2, the J call TRBJ1-1; D gene uncertain. The receptor was derived from a man aged 30 to 39 with COVID-19, enrolled during active disease. The CDR3 sequence is CASSFPGGAEAFF. The CDR3 DNA sequence: TGTGCCAGCAGTTTCCCCGGAGGTGCGGAAGCTTTCTTT. The full variable domain, its missing parts supplied by reference TRBV7-2 and TRBJ1-1, is GAGVSQSPSNKVTEKGKDVELRCDPISGHTALYWYRQSLGQGLEFLIYFQGNSAPDKSGLPSDRFSAERTGGSVSTLTIQRTQQEDSAVYLCASSFPGGAEAFFGQGTRLTVV.